Listed here are 6 T cell receptor beta chains from one sample, sequenced in a study of T cell changes during pregnancy in multiple sclerosis. Clones were read by immunoSEQ multiplex PCR, and TCRdb kept only the in-frame ones, dropping some. The repertoire holds about 67,000 clones, around 92% seen once, with roughly 2.1% in the top ten. Sequenced here: peripheral blood, sampled in the first trimester of pregnancy. These receptors originate from a female donor with multiple sclerosis, enrolled in a pregnancy study.

The genes are TRBV6-6 and TRBJ1-1; TRBD1 agrees at 8 bases. The CDR3 has 14 amino acids. CDR1 is MNHNY and CDR2 is SVGAGI in the germline V gene (reference sequence). The junction had 10 bases not matched to a gene; V was cut back by 7 bases and J by 6 bases. Here the CDR3 DNA reads TGTGCCAGCACCACAGGGGGAGGGAGGGCTGAAGCTTTCTTT. Protein: CASTTGGGRAEAFF.

This clone was counted a single time. The rearrangement joins TRBV7-9 to TRBJ2-7; D perhaps matches TRBD1 (6 bases). Looked up from germline, CDR1 is SEHNR and CDR2 is FQNEAQ (reference sequence). Trimming stripped 4 bases from V and 1 base from J, with 14 bases between. The CDR3 runs to 15 residues. In nucleotides, the CDR3 is TGTGCCAGCAGCTCCCAGGACAGCCAGTCCTACGAGCAGTACTTC. Its protein is CASSSQDSQSYEQYF.

The chain couples TRBV9 to TRBJ1-1, with TRBD1 as a possible D gene (6 bases). The CDR3 has 15 amino acids. Trimming took off 7 bases at V and 1 base at J, with 17 bases between the two ends. CDR1 and CDR2 from the germline V gene are SGDLS and YYNGEE. CDR3 nucleotides: TGTGCCAGCGGAATGATGGGGGCGAAGAACACTGAAGCTTTCTTT. Amino acids: CASGMMGAKNTEAFF.

The J gene is TRBJ2-1, the V gene TRBV6-5; a possible D gene is TRBD2 (5 bases). Trimming took off 0 bases at V and 6 bases at J, with 15 bases between the two ends. Germline CDR1 MNHEY, CDR2 SVGAGI. There are 16 residues in the CDR3. The CDR3: CASSYSRAVVPNEQFF. As DNA, the CDR3 is TGTGCCAGCAGTTACTCGAGGGCGGTTGTGCCCAATGAGCAGTTCTTC.

The chain combines TRBV10-1 with TRBJ1-1; no clear D. Trimming shortened V by 3 bases and J by 0 bases, and 17 bases separated the two germline ends. Germline CDR1 reads WNHNN; CDR2 reads SYGVQD (reference sequence). This CDR3 spans 17 amino acids. CDR3 loop: CASSELRSNNLNTEAFF. The CDR3 coding sequence is TGCGCCAGCAGTGAACTAAGAAGCAACAACTTGAACACTGAAGCTTTCTTT.

This clone was observed a handful of times. An end of the junction differs from the germline gene, which may be a read error. This chain links TRBV5-1 with TRBJ2-1, with D possibly matching TRBD2 (6 bases). This CDR3 spans 15 amino acids. From germline, CDR1 is SGHRS and CDR2 YFSETQ. The CDR3 spells CASRLDYPSYNEQFF. The CDR3 bases are TGCGCCAGCAGGTTGGACTATCCCTCCTACAATGAGCAGTTCTTC.